These 25 T cell receptor beta chains share one sample of origin, sequenced in a study of human T cells and chemical hapten exposure. The time point denotes: patch test 1, 2 weeks after DPC sensitization. Treatment of the sample: therapeutic diphenylcyclopropenone sensitization with weekly scalp DPC. Via MiXCR, TCRdb re-called the RACE reads, giving one row per CDR3 protein. The data show roughly 180,000 distinct CDR3 sequences, about 22% seen once. Sample: whole blood, taken in connection with sensitization to the hapten diphenylcyclopropenone (DPC). The receptors were gathered from a woman between 50 and 59 years old with alopecia areata. Some clones in this sample may be carry-over from other donors' samples.

The chain couples TRBV5-1 to TRBJ2-1; D is possibly TRBD1 or TRBD2 (5 bases each). The CDR3 length is 14 residues. Germline loops: CDR1 SGHRS, CDR2 YFSETQ. V dropped 2 bases and J dropped 3 bases, with 9 bases sitting between them. The CDR3 region has the DNA TGCGCCAGCAGCTTAGTGGGGGTCTACAATGAGCAGTTCTTC. It translates to CASSLVGVYNEQFF.

The genes are TRBV29-1 and TRBJ2-7, with D uncertain. CDR3 size: 11 residues. Trimming took 4 bases from V and 2 from J, leaving 6 bases between them. The germline V gene has CDR1 SQVTM and CDR2 ANQGSEA. The CDR3, as DNA: TGCAGCGTTGGGCAGGCCTACGAGCAGTACTTC. It codes for CSVGQAYEQYF.

A few counts support this clonotype. This sequence joins TRBV7-9 and TRBJ2-1; 14 bases map to TRBD2. Germline V gene lookup returns CDR1 SEHNR and CDR2 FQNEAQ (reference sequence). The junction had 14 bases not matched to a gene; V was cut back by 8 bases and J by 14 bases. The length of the CDR3 is 15 residues. The CDR3 region has the DNA TGTGCCAGCGCCGCCGGACTAGCGGGAGGAGGTGGGAAGTTCTTC. Translated, it gives CASAAGLAGGGGKFF.

The sample holds many counts of this clonotype. This chain links TRBV7-2 with TRBJ2-3, with D hard to call. CDR1 and CDR2 from the germline V gene are SGHTA and FQGNSA. The V end was cut by 1 base, the J end by 4 bases, with 3 bases between. The CDR3 length is 12 residues. CDR3 DNA sequence: TGTGCCAGCAGCTTAGTTGCAGATACGCAGTATTTT. Its protein product is CASSLVADTQYF.

This clonotype occurred a few times. The J gene is TRBJ2-7, the V gene TRBV29-1; tentative D call: TRBD1 (5 bases). The CDR3 runs to 11 residues. Looked up from germline, CDR1 is SQVTM and CDR2 is ANQGSEA. The V end was cut by 4 bases, the J end by 11 bases, with 15 bases between. The CDR3 loop is CSVVVAGPEYF. For the CDR3, the DNA is TGCAGCGTTGTCGTCGCAGGGCCGGAGTACTTC.

V is TRBV24-1 and J is TRBJ2-7, with 8 bases lining up with TRBD1. Germline assignment: CDR1 KGHDR and CDR2 SFDVKD. J was trimmed by 5 bases and V by 3 bases; bases with no gene match: 8. This CDR3 has 15 residues. The CDR3 protein is CATSDATGAADEQYF. CDR3 DNA sequence: TGTGCCACCAGTGATGCGACAGGGGCGGCAGACGAGCAGTACTTC.

The chain links TRBV5-1 to TRBJ2-3; 7 bases agree with TRBD2. V lost 0 bases and J lost 6; bases outside the gene matches: 4. CDR3 length: 14 residues. Per germline, CDR1 SGHRS and CDR2 YFSETQ. The CDR3 is CASSLVAGVDTQYF. The CDR3, as DNA: TGCGCCAGCAGCTTGGTGGCGGGAGTGGATACGCAGTATTTT.

This clonotype appeared a few times. This chain connects TRBV11-1 to TRBJ2-2, with D maybe TRBD2 (5 bases). The CDR3 is made up of 14 amino acids. CDR1 and CDR2 (germline): SGHAT, FQDESV (reference sequence). Trimming stripped 5 bases from V and 10 bases from J, with 17 bases between. CDR3 sequence: CASSPLTGVSELFF. For the CDR3, the DNA is TGTGCCAGCAGCCCCCTGACCGGGGTGTCGGAGCTGTTTTTT. Full variable domain (outside the CDR3, taken from reference TRBV11-1 and TRBJ2-2): EAEVAQSPRYKITEKSQAVAFWCDPISGHATLYWYRQILGQGPELLVQFQDESVVDDSQLPKDRFSAERLKGVDSTLKIQPAELGDSAMYLCASSPLTGVSELFFGEGSRLTVL.

CDR3 DNA: TGTGCCAGCTCACGACAGGGGGAATTAGCGGGAGGGCCCTACAATGAGCAGTTCTTC. Residues: CASSRQGELAGGPYNEQFF. This rearrangement joins TRBV18 to TRBJ2-1; 11 positions agree with TRBD2. The V and J ends lost 4 bases and 2 bases, in that order; junction bases with no gene match: 13. Germline V lookup: CDR1 KGHSH, CDR2 LQKENI. The CDR3 sequence is 19 residues long.

The rearrangement links TRBV21-1 to TRBJ2-1; TRBD2 was called by the table and not checked on the DNA. TRBV21-1 is assigned pseudogene status. CDR3 size: 12 residues. CDR3 DNA sequence: TGTGCCAGCAGCAATATAAGCGGTGAGCAGTTCTTC. It codes for CASSNISGEQFF.

The chain couples TRBV19 to TRBJ2-5; 11 nucleotides line up with TRBD2. J was trimmed by 4 bases and V by 3 bases; bases with no gene match: 4. Germline V gene data show CDR1 as LNHDA and CDR2 as SQIVND (reference sequence). The CDR3 consists of 15 residues. CDR3 region: CASSILTSGRETQYF. Here the CDR3 DNA reads TGTGCCAGTAGTATCCTCACTAGCGGGAGAGAGACCCAGTACTTC.

The chain couples TRBV10-1 to TRBJ1-5; 9 positions match TRBD1. Germline V gene lookup returns CDR1 WNHNN and CDR2 SYGVQD (reference sequence). This CDR3 comprises 15 residues. J lost 6 bases, V lost 1 base, and 4 bases had no gene match. The CDR3: CASSEWTGESQPQHF. The DNA of the CDR3 is TGCGCCAGCAGTGAGTGGACAGGGGAGAGTCAGCCCCAGCATTTT.

The chain has TRBV3-1 and TRBJ2-7, with 7 bases aligning to TRBD2. V gave up 3 bases and J gave up 5 bases; unmatched junction bases: 1. From germline, CDR1 is LGHDT and CDR2 YNNKEL (reference sequence). The CDR3 spans 12 residues. CDR3 residues: CASSQGLHEQYF. Written as DNA, the CDR3 is TGTGCCAGCAGCCAGGGACTACACGAGCAGTACTTC.

The chain recombines TRBV11-2 with TRBJ2-1; 15 bases agree with TRBD2. Germline loops: CDR1 SGHAT, CDR2 FQNNGV. V lost 5 bases to trimming and J lost 8 bases; unmatched junction nucleotides: 4. The CDR3 consists of 15 residues. The CDR3 is CASSLGTSGRYEQFF. The CDR3 nucleotides read TGTGCCAGCAGCCTTGGGACTAGCGGGAGGTATGAGCAGTTCTTC.

This clonotype was observed a few times. The rearrangement uses TRBV2 and TRBJ2-1; possible D gene TRBD2, 5 bases. Trimming removed 7 bases from V and 8 bases from J, with 12 bases in between. CDR3 length: 12 residues. Germline V lookup: CDR1 SNHLY, CDR2 FYNNEI. CDR3 sequence reads: CASKGDDHEQFF. For the CDR3, the DNA is TGTGCCAGCAAGGGAGACGATCATGAGCAGTTCTTC.

DNA for the CDR3: TGTGCCAGCAGTTTATGGGGACTAGCTGACGAGCAGTACTTC. Translating gives CASSLWGLADEQYF. V usage is TRBV27 and J usage is TRBJ2-7, with 9 bases fitting TRBD2. Per the germline V gene, CDR1 is MNHEY and CDR2 is SMNVEV (reference sequence). V dropped 1 base and J dropped 5; count of bases not matched to a gene: 3. CDR3 length: 14 amino acids.

The chain employs TRBV25-1 and TRBJ2-7; D unclear. V was cut by 9 bases and J by 2 bases, with 11 bases left in between. CDR3 length: 12 amino acids. CDR1 is MGHDK and CDR2 is SYGVNS in the germline V gene. CDR3 protein: CASTNSAYEQYF. The CDR3, as DNA: TGTGCCAGTACGAACAGCGCCTACGAGCAGTACTTC.

The table lists this clonotype with a few counts. CDR3 protein: CSVSSGGVDEKLFF. The CDR3, as DNA: TGCAGCGTATCGTCAGGGGGCGTCGATGAAAAACTGTTTTTT. J is TRBJ1-4 and V is TRBV29-1, with 8 positions matching TRBD1. Germline V CDR1 and CDR2: SQVTM, ANQGSEA. Trimming cost V 6 bases and J 6 bases; bases outside gene matches: 9. This CDR3 has 14 amino acids.

This sequence joins TRBV10-3 and TRBJ2-3; 11 positions agree with TRBD2. The length of the CDR3 is 16 residues. The germline CDR1 and CDR2 sequences are ENHRY and SYGVKD. The trim removed 0 bases at V and 4 bases at J, leaving 3 bases unmatched. CDR3 protein: CAISESRTSGSDTQYF. The CDR3 nucleotides are TGTGCCATCAGTGAGTCCCGGACTAGCGGGTCAGATACGCAGTATTTT.

The V gene is TRBV10-3, the J gene TRBJ2-7; TRBD2 might be the D (7 bases). The CDR3 extends over 14 amino acids. Germline-derived CDR1 and CDR2 are ENHRY and SYGVKD. V gave up 3 bases and J gave up 5 bases, with 14 bases separating them. The CDR3 spells CAISELAGADEQYF. Written as DNA, the CDR3 is TGTGCCATCAGTGAACTTGCGGGGGCAGACGAGCAGTACTTC.

This clonotype was detected only a few times. J is TRBJ1-5 and V is TRBV29-1; D possibly corresponds to TRBD1 (6 bases). CDR1 is SQVTM and CDR2 is ANQGSEA in the germline V gene. The CDR3 is 14 residues long. V was cut by 5 bases and J by 0 bases, with 11 bases left in between. CDR3 amino acids: CSVRDNNSNQPQHF. The CDR3 region has the DNA TGCAGCGTTCGGGACAATAATAGCAATCAGCCCCAGCATTTT.

This clonotype was seen a handful of times. The chain has TRBV20-1 and TRBJ1-1; weak D call: TRBD1 (6 bases). Germline V gives CDR1 DFQATT, CDR2 SNEGSKA (reference sequence). V was shortened by 3 bases and J by 5 bases, with 16 bases between the two germline ends. The CDR3 runs 14 residues. Here the CDR3 DNA reads TGCAGTGCTAGCGCGCGGGGGCGATGGACTGAAGCTTTCTTT. It yields the protein CSASARGRWTEAFF.

The chain links TRBV12-3 or TRBV12-4 to TRBJ2-5; tentatively, D is TRBD2 (6 bases). This CDR3 comprises 15 residues. V was clipped by 5 bases and J by 2 bases, with 15 bases between them. The CDR3 loop is CASSPAGRGQETQYF. For the CDR3, the DNA is TGTGCCAGCAGTCCAGCGGGCCGGGGACAAGAGACCCAGTACTTC.

This clonotype was seen a handful of times. The junction shows a germline mismatch at one end, possibly a read error. This chain joins TRBV7-9 and TRBJ1-1; D gene uncertain. This CDR3 is built from 12 residues. CDR1 is SEHNR and CDR2 is FQNEAQ in the germline V gene (reference sequence). This CDR3 reads CASNLGGPEAFF. Written as DNA, the CDR3 is TGTGCCAGCAACTTAGGCGGACCCGAAGCTTTCTTT.

In its sample, this clonotype was seen a few times. V is TRBV20-1 and J is TRBJ1-2; 8 bases fit TRBD1. The germline V gene has CDR1 DFQATT and CDR2 SNEGSKA (reference sequence). V lost 4 bases to trimming and J lost 10 bases; unmatched junction nucleotides: 17. The CDR3 is 15 residues long. Here the CDR3 DNA reads TGCAGTGCTATAAACCCCGGGACAGGTTATTCGGTCTACACCTTC. This sequence encodes CSAINPGTGYSVYTF.